The 8 T cell receptor beta chains below were found in one sample sequenced in a study of blood T cell repertoires in COVID-19 (dated by TCRdb to 2018 to 2021). Library creation used the immunoSEQ multiplex PCR assay. In its TCRdb copy, this immuneACCESS table keeps in-frame sequences only and misses some clones. Where compared with another copy, unresolved V genes explain less than half of these, and the others have no known cause. Across this sample there are roughly 250,000 clones, with roughly 84% seen only once. Clones ranked in the top ten supply 1.5% of the sample. What was sequenced was peripheral blood. These receptors came from a woman in her thirties or forties who had recovered from COVID-19.

This clone was recorded at least ten times. Other DNA sequences of this sample code for an identical CDR3. J is TRBJ1-5 and V is TRBV7-9; no clear D. The CDR3 consists of 14 residues. Trimming took off 5 bases at V and 1 base at J, with 9 bases between the two ends. The germline CDR1 and CDR2 sequences are SEHNR and FQNEAQ (reference sequence). The CDR3 sequence: CASSRDISNQPQHF. CDR3 coding DNA: TGTGCCAGCAGCCGGGATATAAGCAATCAGCCCCAGCATTTT.

This clone was counted only a few times. V and J are TRBV30 and TRBJ2-7, with D possibly being TRBD1 (6 bases). The ends were cut back, 3 bases at V and 7 bases at J, with 16 bases in the middle. This CDR3 contains 13 residues. CDR1 and CDR2 from the germline V gene are GTSNPN and SVGIG (reference sequence). Written as DNA, the CDR3 is TGTGCCTGGAGGGGGGACACCCTCGGGGAGCAGTACTTC. It translates to CAWRGDTLGEQYF.

The chain links TRBV19 to TRBJ1-6; D gene uncertain. From germline, CDR1 is LNHDA and CDR2 SQIVND (reference sequence). The CDR3 runs to 13 residues. V was pared by 6 bases and J by 14 bases, with 17 bases between. The CDR3 DNA reads TGTGCCAGTAGAGGTTCCCAGGTTGTAACCCTCCACTTT. It encodes CASRGSQVVTLHF. Complete variable domain (other parts from reference TRBV19 and TRBJ1-6): DGGITQSPKYLFRKEGQNVTLSCEQNLNHDAMYWYRQDPGQGLRLIYYSQIVNDFQKGDIAEGYSVSREKKESFPLTVTSAQKNPTAFYLCASRGSQVVTLHFGNGTRLTVT.

The chain carries TRBV11-3 and TRBJ2-7; D unclear. Germline CDR1 reads SGHNT; CDR2 reads YENEEA. The CDR3 totals 12 residues. Trimming shortened V by 1 base and J by 6 bases, and 7 bases separated the two germline ends. This chain's CDR3 is CASSLVLSEQYF. The CDR3 DNA is TGTGCCAGCAGCTTAGTACTCTCCGAGCAGTACTTC.

In this sample, this clone turned up a few times. The V and J genes are TRBV7-8 and TRBJ1-5; D is uncertain. CDR3 size: 14 residues. V shed 5 bases and J shed 2 bases, with 10 bases lying between them. Germline V gene sequence: CDR1 SGHVS, CDR2 FQNEAQ. CDR3 DNA sequence: TGTGCCAGCAGCAAAAACCGGGGCAATCAGCCCCAGCATTTT. Its translation is CASSKNRGNQPQHF.

The V gene is TRBV5-4, the J gene TRBJ2-1, with 8 bases aligning to TRBD1. After removal of 1 base from V and 0 bases from J, the junction contained 12 bases not matched to a gene. Per the germline V gene, CDR1 is SGHNT and CDR2 is YYREEE (reference sequence). This CDR3 region has 19 residues. CDR3 bases: TGTGCCAGCAGCTTGCAGACAGGGGCCCTCCAGAGCTCCTACAATGAGCAGTTCTTC. This codes for CASSLQTGALQSSYNEQFF.

The chain recombines TRBV19 with TRBJ1-5; 7 bases align to TRBD1. With V trimmed by 3 bases and J by 9 bases, 11 bases remained unmatched. CDR1 is LNHDA, CDR2 SQIVND, per germline (reference sequence). The length of the CDR3 is 15 residues. For the CDR3, the DNA is TGTGCCAGTAGTATGTCCGGGACAGACCCAGGGCCCCAGCATTTT. Protein product: CASSMSGTDPGPQHF.

The V and J genes are TRBV19 and TRBJ2-1; TRBD1 matches at 7 bases. Germline V lookup: CDR1 LNHDA, CDR2 SQIVND (reference sequence). CDR3 length: 14 residues. The V and J ends lost 9 bases and 3 bases, in that order; junction bases with no gene match: 8. The CDR3 DNA sequence: TGTGCCAGCACCACCGGGACAGACTACAATGAGCAGTTCTTC. Protein: CASTTGTDYNEQFF.